This is a list of T cell receptor beta chains from one sample in a study of cytomegalovirus exposure and HLA in healthy donors. Sequencing used immunoSEQ multiplex PCR; TCRdb keeps in-frame clones, though not all of them. The table records around 190,000 clones, 78% of them present only once. The specimen sequenced was PBMCs. Source of these receptors: a female donor in good health and CMV-seronegative. The CDR3 runs from the conserved cysteine through the conserved F or W. Fields, in order: CDR3 DNA, CDR3 protein, D gene, J gene, V gene, CDR3 length, clone size. The D gene is left open where the match is weak. Some rows have no size entry. The others give once, few or many, or a class for an expanded clone.

TGTGCCAGCAGTTTGGATCCTAGCGGGAGTAGGTCGGGCGAGCAGTACTTC | CASSLDPSGSRSGEQYF | TRBD2 | TRBJ2-7 | TRBV28 | 17 | NA
TGTGCCAGTAACAGGGAAGGAAATCAGCCCCAGCATTTT | CASNREGNQPQHF | NA | TRBJ1-5 | TRBV2 | 13 | NA
TGTGCCAGCAGCCCGATCCAGGGGAGAAACTATGGCTACACCTTC | CASSPIQGRNYGYTF | NA | TRBJ1-2 | TRBV11-2 | 15 | NA
TGTGCCAGCAGCCCTAGCGGGGGGCCCGATACGCAGTATTTT | CASSPSGGPDTQYF | TRBD2 | TRBJ2-3 | TRBV7-9 | 14 | NA
TGTGCCAGCAGCCTCCGCAGCGGGGGGGCGGTCGGGGAGCTGTTTTTT | CASSLRSGGAVGELFF | TRBD2 | TRBJ2-2 | TRBV13 | 16 | NA
TGCGCCAGCAGCACAGGATCCGGGAACACCGGGGAGCTGTTTTTT | CASSTGSGNTGELFF | NA | TRBJ2-2 | TRBV5-1 | 15 | NA
TGTGCCAGCAGCTTGGAATACAGGGGGCGCAGAGCTTTCTTT | CASSLEYRGRRAFF | TRBD1 | TRBJ1-1 | TRBV5-4 | 14 | NA
TGTGCCTGGACTGGGGCAGAGAAGTACAATGAGCAGTTCTTC | CAWTGAEKYNEQFF | NA | TRBJ2-1 | TRBV30 | 14 | NA
TGCGCCAGCAGCCAAGTTCACTCCGGGACTAGTGGCGTGGTCTACGAGCAGTACTTC | CASSQVHSGTSGVVYEQYF | TRBD2 | TRBJ2-7 | TRBV4-1 | 19 | NA
TGTGCCAGCAGTTTCCTTGCGGGGGGCGGAGAGACCCAGTACTTC | CASSFLAGGGETQYF | TRBD2 | TRBJ2-5 | TRBV28 | 15 | NA
TGTGCCAGCAGCTTACCGATTGGACTAACCTACAATGAGCAGTTCTTC | CASSLPIGLTYNEQFF | NA | TRBJ2-1 | TRBV7-9 | 16 | NA
TGTGCCAGCAGCGCCGTAGAAAGTACCGGGGGCTACACCTTC | CASSAVESTGGYTF | NA | TRBJ1-2 | TRBV7-9 | 14 | NA
TGTGCCAGCAGCTTAGCCCCAGCCACAGGTACAGGGAACACTGAAGCTTTCTTT | CASSLAPATGTGNTEAFF | NA | TRBJ1-1 | TRBV7-2 | 18 | few
TGTGCCAGCAGCTTAGGGCGGGAAAAGGGCTACGAGCAGTACTTC | CASSLGREKGYEQYF | NA | TRBJ2-7 | TRBV7-2 | 15 | NA
TGTGCCAGCAGCTTAGGGGAGTGGGAGCTGTTTTTT | CASSLGEWELFF | NA | TRBJ2-2 | TRBV7-2 | 12 | NA
TGTGCCAGCAGTTTGTACAGGGGGCGCGAGAATACGCAGTATTTT | CASSLYRGRENTQYF | TRBD1 | TRBJ2-3 | TRBV27 | 15 | NA
TGTGCCAGCAGCTTAGTAGACTACCAAGATGAGCAGTTCTTC | CASSLVDYQDEQFF | NA | TRBJ2-1 | TRBV7-2 | 14 | NA
TGTGCCAGCAGCCAACTGACAGAATACACCGGGGAGCTGTTTTTT | CASSQLTEYTGELFF | NA | TRBJ2-2 | TRBV7-9 | 15 | NA
TGTGCCAGCTGGGACTTTGGGGCCTACGAGCAGTACTTC | CASWDFGAYEQYF | NA | TRBJ2-7 | TRBV2 | 13 | few
TGTGCCAGCAGCTCGACAGGGGGGGGTTCACCCCTCCACTTT | CASSSTGGGSPLHF | TRBD1 | TRBJ1-6 | TRBV7-9 | 14 | few
TGTGCCATCACCGTCTCCGGGAACTATGGCTACACCTTC | CAITVSGNYGYTF | NA | TRBJ1-2 | TRBV10-3 | 13 | once
TGCGCCAGCAGCCAAATAACCGACAGGGTGGATGGCTACACCTTC | CASSQITDRVDGYTF | TRBD1 | TRBJ1-2 | TRBV5-1 | 15 | NA
TGTGCCAGCAGCGAGATGGGAGGCTCGGACTATGGCTACACCTTC | CASSEMGGSDYGYTF | NA | TRBJ1-2 | TRBV28 | 15 | NA